This T cell receptor beta chain was documented in a study of Ad26.COV2.S vaccination and SARS-CoV-2 variants. Comment on this clone: Its antigen is as yet unknown.

Libraries were prepared by immunoSEQ multiplex PCR; TCRdb keeps only in-frame clonotypes and omits some of them. The sample records about 320,000 clones, 85% to 90% being singletons. Treatment meaning: roughly 20 received Ad26.COV2.S at low or high dose, single or two shots; roughly five received placebo; per-sample allocation not given. Sampling was performed 63 days after the first vaccine or placebo injection. Boston hosted the donor, who was an adult aged 18-55 years. Findings of the study overall: Reports say spike-specific CD8+ and CD4+ T cell responses covered substantial breadth after vaccination.

Trimming stripped 2 bases from V and 5 bases from J, with 10 bases between. Germline V lookup: CDR1 SGHRS, CDR2 YFSETQ. CDR3 length equals 14 residues. The sequencing here drew on peripheral blood, taken in a trial of Ad26.COV2.S vaccine versus placebo. This receptor was taken from a person aged 18-60 years who received the Ad26.COV2.S COVID-19 vaccine or a placebo. The rearrangement uses TRBV5-1 and TRBJ1-4, with a possible D match to TRBD1 (5 bases). The CDR3 reads CASSLGKGNEKLFF. The CDR3 region has the DNA TGCGCCAGCAGCTTAGGAAAGGGGAATGAAAAACTGTTTTTT.